The TCR beta chain described here comes from a study of T cells in Graves' hyperthyroidism and ophthalmopathy. Using RNA transcripts as the source, TCR beta CDR3 regions were amplified. When the TCR CDR3 underwent first-round RT-PCR, the HTBI primer set was used. TCRdb passed the multiplex PCR reads through MiXCR, listing each CDR3 protein once. The repertoire consists of approximately 400,000 distinct CDR3 sequences, with approximately 15% occurring once and the leading ten covering 30% to 35%. This clonotype appeared a few times. The V gene's germline CDR1 is DFQATT and CDR2 SNEGSKA (reference sequence). The CDR3 is 15 residues long. Losses at the gene ends were 6 bases for V and 5 bases for J; bases not matched to a gene: 13.

The source material was blood. J is TRBJ2-7 and V is TRBV20-1, with 10 bases lining up with TRBD2. The TCR sequence derives from a young woman with Graves' hyperthyroidism. As DNA, the CDR3 is TGCAGTGCGGCCCCCTTAGCGGGAGGTTACCACGAGCAGTACTTC. This gives the protein CSAAPLAGGYHEQYF.